The rows below give T cell receptor beta chains drawn from one sample of a study of post-analysis software for immune sequencing data. Each CDR3 protein gets one entry after TCRdb re-called the PCR reads with MiXCR. The table records more than 350,000 distinct CDR3 sequences, approximately 39% of them present only once. Sequencing input: blood. The origin of the receptors is a girl aged 2-15 years with multiple sclerosis. Both conserved end residues are part of each CDR3. D genes are given only for firm matches. Clone size, where shown, is once, few, many, or a class for clones that have expanded.

TRBV7-7	TRBJ2-2	TRBD1	14	-	TGTGCTAGCAAGACAGGGGTTCACACCGGGGAGCTGTTTTTT	CASKTGVHTGELFF
TRBV6-1	TRBJ1-5	-	15	-	TGTGCCAGCAGTGAAAAGATGTGGTTCCCTCAGCCCCAGCATTTT	CASSEKMWFPQPQHF
TRBV4-1	TRBJ1-2	-	16	-	TGCGCCAGCAGCCTCTCTAAAAGTCCCGCTAACTATGGCTACACCTTC	CASSLSKSPANYGYTF
TRBV29-1	TRBJ1-1	-	16	-	TGCAGCGTCCAACGGGGTCTTTTAGGGAAGAACACTGAAGCTTTCTTT	CSVQRGLLGKNTEAFF
TRBV5-1	TRBJ2-1	-	14	-	TGCGCCAGCAGCGTGGGCGGGAACTACAATGAGCAGTTCTTC	CASSVGGNYNEQFF
TRBV12-3/TRBV12-4	TRBJ2-3	-	14	-	TGTGCCAGCCGAACAGGGCCTAGCACAGATACGCAGTATTTT	CASRTGPSTDTQYF
TRBV14	TRBJ2-3	TRBD2	17	-	TGTGCCAGCAGCCAAGCGAACCTAGCGGGGGTTTCGGATACGCAGTATTTT	CASSQANLAGVSDTQYF
TRBV4-1	TRBJ1-2	-	17	-	TGCGCCAGCAGCCCCACTACCGGGACAATCGCTAACTATGGCTACACCTTC	CASSPTTGTIANYGYTF
TRBV4-1	TRBJ2-1	-	14	once	TGCGCCAGCAGCCAAAATTTGCTCGACAGCGGGCAGTTCTTC	CASSQNLLDSGQFF
TRBV5-6	TRBJ2-5	-	15	-	TGTGCCAGCAGCTTGAAGAGCAAGGGGGAAGAGACCCAGTACTTC	CASSLKSKGEETQYF
TRBV20-1	TRBJ1-2	-	9	-	TGCAGTGCTCGCAGGGGCTACACCTTC	CSARRGYTF
TRBV10-3	TRBJ1-1	TRBD1	13	-	TGTGCCATAAGACAGGGGGGGAACACTGAAGCTTTCTTT	CAIRQGGNTEAFF
TRBV15	TRBJ2-1	-	15	few	TGTGCCACCAGCAGAGAGGGGATCTCCTACAATGAGCAGTTCTTC	CATSREGISYNEQFF
TRBV5-1	TRBJ2-5	-	13	few	TGCGCCAGCAGCTCCGCGGGGCCGGAGACCCAGTACTTC	CASSSAGPETQYF
TRBV5-8	TRBJ2-6	-	17	-	TGTGCCAGCAGCTTGGGGCAGGTCTACTCTGGGGCCAACGTCCTGACTTTC	CASSLGQVYSGANVLTF
TRBV10-3	TRBJ2-1	TRBD1	15	-	TGTGCCATCAGTGCCCCGGGACAGGGTCGGAATGAGCAGTTCTTC	CAISAPGQGRNEQFF
TRBV4-2	TRBJ2-5	-	15	-	TGTGCCAGCGGCGGCGGGACCATGTACCAAGAGACCCAGTACTTC	CASGGGTMYQETQYF
TRBV7-9	TRBJ1-5	-	12	few	TGTGCCAGCAGCTCAGAAGGACAGCCCCAGCATTTT	CASSSEGQPQHF
TRBV7-9	TRBJ1-2	-	14	few	TGTGCCAGCAGTCGACCACGGACGGTGTATGGCTACACCTTC	CASSRPRTVYGYTF
TRBV7-9	TRBJ2-7	TRBD1	15	few	TGTGCCAGCAGCTTAGCGTACAGGGGGCCCTACGAGCAGTACTTC	CASSLAYRGPYEQYF
TRBV12-3/TRBV12-4	TRBJ2-5	TRBD1	15	few	TGTGCCAGCAGCCGGGGACAGGGGAGGCAAGAGACCCAGTACTTC	CASSRGQGRQETQYF
TRBV20-1	TRBJ1-6	TRBD1	16	-	TGCAGTGCTAGTCAGTTCGGGGCAGGGGGTAATTCACCCCTCCACTTT	CSASQFGAGGNSPLHF
TRBV6-1	TRBJ1-6	TRBD1	14	-	TGTGCCTGTAACCCTACAGGGGATAATTCACCCCTCCACTTT	CACNPTGDNSPLHF
TRBV20-1	TRBJ2-7	TRBD2	14	few	TGCAGTGCTAAAGCGGGGGGGCTCTCCTACGAGCAGTACTTC	CSAKAGGLSYEQYF